Listed below are T cell receptor beta chains from one sample, sequenced in a study of identical twins. One entry per CDR3 protein results from TCRdb running MiXCR on the 5' RACE reads. This table holds more than 350,000 distinct CDR3 sequences, roughly 9% found once. The sequenced material came from naive T cells sorted from blood. The receptors come from a woman in her forties or fifties in good health. Both conserved end residues are part of each CDR3. Fields, in order: D gene, V gene, clone size, J gene, CDR3 DNA, CDR3 protein. D genes are given only for firm matches. Clone size is not always given. Where it is, it says once, few, many or a class for expanded clones.

-	TRBV18	-	TRBJ2-7	TGTGCCAGCTCACCACAGGCTGGACGTTACTACGAGCAGTACTTC	CASSPQAGRYYEQYF
-	TRBV20-1	many	TRBJ2-1	TGCAGTGCGCAGCGGTCTGAGCAGTTCTTC	CSAQRSEQFF
-	TRBV13	-	TRBJ2-1	TGTGCCAGCAGCGCCCTTTGGGGGAATGAGCAGTTCTTC	CASSALWGNEQFF
TRBD2	TRBV5-1	many	TRBJ2-1	TGCGCCAGCAACCGAGCGGGAGGGGGGGAGCAGTTCTTC	CASNRAGGGEQFF
TRBD1	TRBV5-1	few	TRBJ1-1	TGCGCCAGCAGCTTGGTGGCCAACAGGGGACCGAACACTGAAGCTTTCTTT	CASSLVANRGPNTEAFF
-	TRBV7-9	few	TRBJ1-2	TGTGCCAGCAGACTAGGGCAGGGAATCTCAGAGGGCTACACCTTC	CASRLGQGISEGYTF
-	TRBV12-3/TRBV12-4	many	TRBJ2-7	TGTGCCAGCAGTCCGGCGGACCATACGAGGGGGAAGCAGTACTTC	CASSPADHTRGKQYF
TRBD2	TRBV18	-	TRBJ2-1	TGTGCCAGCTCACCACCGGGACTATTCAAGGGTGAGCAGTTCTTC	CASSPPGLFKGEQFF
-	TRBV20-1	many	TRBJ2-5	TGCAGTGCTCAGGCAGAGAATGAAGAGACCCAGTACTTC	CSAQAENEETQYF
-	TRBV6-5	many	TRBJ2-1	TGTGCCAGCAGTTACACGAAAACGGGCCTATACAATGAGCAGTTCTTC	CASSYTKTGLYNEQFF
-	TRBV2	-	TRBJ1-2	TGTGCCAGCATGAGGGATAACTATGGCTACACCTTC	CASMRDNYGYTF
-	TRBV24-1	-	TRBJ2-7	TGTGCCACCAGTGCCGGGGGCGGCTCCTACGAGCAGTACTTC	CATSAGGGSYEQYF
-	TRBV30	few	TRBJ1-1	TGTGCCTCTGCAGGACAGATTTACACTGAAGCTTTCTTT	CASAGQIYTEAFF
TRBD2	TRBV3-1	-	TRBJ2-1	TGTGCCAGCAGCCAGGTGCTCCGCGGGAGGGCACATGAGCAGTTCTTC	CASSQVLRGRAHEQFF
-	TRBV5-5	-	TRBJ2-2	TGTGCCAGCAGTGGTGGCGGGACTAACACCGGGGAGCTGTTTTTT	CASSGGGTNTGELFF
TRBD2	TRBV5-1	many	TRBJ2-1	TGCGCCAGCGGAGGACTAGCGGGAGACGAGCAGTTCTTC	CASGGLAGDEQFF
TRBD1	TRBV25-1	-	TRBJ1-4	TGTGCCAGCAGTGAACCTCTGGGACAGGGCGTTAATTACGGAAAACTGTTTTTT	CASSEPLGQGVNYGKLFF
TRBD1	TRBV6-2/TRBV6-3	few	TRBJ1-2	TGTGCCAGCAGTGCCGATGACAGGGTCTATGGCTACACCTTC	CASSADDRVYGYTF
-	TRBV12-3/TRBV12-4	many	TRBJ2-3	TGTGCCAGCAGTCTAGACAGGTTGAGCACAGATACGCAGTATTTT	CASSLDRLSTDTQYF
-	TRBV12-3/TRBV12-4	few	TRBJ2-3	TGTGCCAGCAGTTTTTCGAACAGCCCGACGGTGGCAGATACGCAGTATTTT	CASSFSNSPTVADTQYF
-	TRBV5-6	few	TRBJ2-6	TGTGCCAGCAGCTTGAGGTCTGGGGCCAACGTCCTGACTTTC	CASSLRSGANVLTF
-	TRBV11-2	-	TRBJ2-3	TGTGCCAGCAGCTCCCTGGATGAGCAGTATTTT	CASSSLDEQYF
-	TRBV7-8	many	TRBJ1-1	TGTGCCAGCAGCTTATTCGGGGTGGGTACGGCCTTAGAAGCTTTCTTT	CASSLFGVGTALEAFF
-	TRBV20-1	-	TRBJ2-7	TGCAGTGCTAGAGATCCGGCCAGCTCGTCCGAGCAGTACTTC	CSARDPASSSEQYF
-	TRBV11-3	-	TRBJ2-3	TGTGCCAGCAGCTTAGGGAGCGCCTACACAGATACGCAGTATTTT	CASSLGSAYTDTQYF
-	TRBV7-6	many	TRBJ2-1	TGTGCCAGCAGCTTACCGAGCTCCTACAATGAGCAGTTCTTC	CASSLPSSYNEQFF
-	TRBV12-3/TRBV12-4	few	TRBJ1-4	TGTGCCAGCAGACAGGCTTGGAGTGAAAAACTGTTTTTT	CASRQAWSEKLFF
TRBD2	TRBV5-1	-	TRBJ2-1	TGCGCCAGCAGCATGTTACTAGCGGGAGGGGAGAATGAGCAGTTCTTC	CASSMLLAGGENEQFF
TRBD1	TRBV11-2	-	TRBJ2-2	TGTGCCAGCAGCTTAGATCGTATCAGGACAGGGGAAAAAAACACCGGGGAGCTGTTTTTT	CASSLDRIRTGEKNTGELFF
-	TRBV4-1	few	TRBJ2-5	TGCGCCAGCAGCCAAGTCTTCAGACCCAGCCCCTCCTTC	CASSQVFRPSPSF